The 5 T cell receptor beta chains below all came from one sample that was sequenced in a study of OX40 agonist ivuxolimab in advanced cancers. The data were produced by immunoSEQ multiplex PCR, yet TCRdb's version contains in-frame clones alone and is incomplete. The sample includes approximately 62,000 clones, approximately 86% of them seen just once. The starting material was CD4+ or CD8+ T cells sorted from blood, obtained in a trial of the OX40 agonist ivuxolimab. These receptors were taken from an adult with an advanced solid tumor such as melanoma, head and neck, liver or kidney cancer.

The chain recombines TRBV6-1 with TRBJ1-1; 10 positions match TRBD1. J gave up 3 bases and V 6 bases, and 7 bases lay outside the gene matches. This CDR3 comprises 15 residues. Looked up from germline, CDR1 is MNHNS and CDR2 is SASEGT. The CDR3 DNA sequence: TGTGCCAGCAGGCCTAGACAGGGGGCGTACACTGAAGCTTTCTTT. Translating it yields CASRPRQGAYTEAFF.

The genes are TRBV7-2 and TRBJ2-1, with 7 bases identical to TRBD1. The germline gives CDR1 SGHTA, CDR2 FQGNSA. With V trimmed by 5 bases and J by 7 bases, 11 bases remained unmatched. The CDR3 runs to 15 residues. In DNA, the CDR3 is TGTGCCAGCAGCCCGACAGGGATTAGTGTGAATGAGCAGTTCTTC. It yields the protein CASSPTGISVNEQFF.

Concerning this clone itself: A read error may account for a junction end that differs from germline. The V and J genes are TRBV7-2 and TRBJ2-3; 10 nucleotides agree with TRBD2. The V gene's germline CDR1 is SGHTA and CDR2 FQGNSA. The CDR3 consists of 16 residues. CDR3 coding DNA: TGTGCCAGCAGATTAGGTTTAGCGGGGGGCTCAGATACGCAGTATTTT. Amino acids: CASRLGLAGGSDTQYF.

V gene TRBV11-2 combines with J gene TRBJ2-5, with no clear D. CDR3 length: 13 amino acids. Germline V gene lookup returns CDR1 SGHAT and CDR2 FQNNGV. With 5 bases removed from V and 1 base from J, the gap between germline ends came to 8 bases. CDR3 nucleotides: TGTGCCAGCAGCGCCACCATCCAAGAGACCCAGTACTTC. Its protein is CASSATIQETQYF.

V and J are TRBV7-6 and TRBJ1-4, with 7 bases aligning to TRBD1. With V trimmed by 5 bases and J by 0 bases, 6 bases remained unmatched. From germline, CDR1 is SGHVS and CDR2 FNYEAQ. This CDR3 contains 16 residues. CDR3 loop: CASSRGQLATNEKLFF. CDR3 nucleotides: TGTGCCAGCAGCCGGGGACAGCTTGCAACTAATGAAAAACTGTTTTTT.